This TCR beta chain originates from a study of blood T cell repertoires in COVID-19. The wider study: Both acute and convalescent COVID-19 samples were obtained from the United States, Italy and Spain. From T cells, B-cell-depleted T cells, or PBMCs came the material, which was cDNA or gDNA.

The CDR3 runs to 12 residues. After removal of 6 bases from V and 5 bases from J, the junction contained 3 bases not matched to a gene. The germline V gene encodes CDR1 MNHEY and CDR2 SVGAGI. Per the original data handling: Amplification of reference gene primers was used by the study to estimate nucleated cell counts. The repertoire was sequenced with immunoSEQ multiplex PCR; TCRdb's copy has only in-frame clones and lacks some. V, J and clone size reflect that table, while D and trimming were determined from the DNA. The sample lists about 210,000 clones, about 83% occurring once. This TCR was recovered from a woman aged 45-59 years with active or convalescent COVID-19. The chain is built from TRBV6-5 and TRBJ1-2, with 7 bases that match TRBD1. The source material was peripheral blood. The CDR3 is CASSGTEYGYTF. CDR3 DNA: TGTGCCAGCAGCGGGACAGAATATGGCTACACCTTC.